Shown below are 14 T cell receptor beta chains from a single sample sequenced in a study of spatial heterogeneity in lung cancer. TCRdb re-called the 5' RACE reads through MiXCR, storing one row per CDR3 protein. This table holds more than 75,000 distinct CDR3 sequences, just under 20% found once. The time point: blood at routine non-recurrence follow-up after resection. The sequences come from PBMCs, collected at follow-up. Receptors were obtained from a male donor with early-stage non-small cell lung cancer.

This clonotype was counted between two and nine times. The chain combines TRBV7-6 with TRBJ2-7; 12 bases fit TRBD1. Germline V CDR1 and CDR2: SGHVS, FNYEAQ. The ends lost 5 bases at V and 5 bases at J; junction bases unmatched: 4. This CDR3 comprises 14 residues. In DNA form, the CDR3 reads TGTGCCAGCAGCCACGGGACAGGGGGCCACGAGCAGTACGTC. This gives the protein CASSHGTGGHEQYV.

The CDR3, as DNA: TGCAGTGCTAGCAAGGATCCCGGGGAGCTGTTTTTT. It encodes CSASKDPGELFF. This sequence joins TRBV20-1 and TRBJ2-2; D remains ambiguous. The CDR3 extends over 12 amino acids. V lost 3 bases and J 6 bases, leaving 8 bases between the germline ends. In germline, CDR1 is DFQATT, CDR2 SNEGSKA (reference sequence).

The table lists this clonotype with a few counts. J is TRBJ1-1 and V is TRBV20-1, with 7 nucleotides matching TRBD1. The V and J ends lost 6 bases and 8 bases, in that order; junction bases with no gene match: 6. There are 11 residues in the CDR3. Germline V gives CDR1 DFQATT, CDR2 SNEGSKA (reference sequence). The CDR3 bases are TGCAGTGCACGACAGGGTAAGGAAGCTTTCTTT. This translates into CSARQGKEAFF.

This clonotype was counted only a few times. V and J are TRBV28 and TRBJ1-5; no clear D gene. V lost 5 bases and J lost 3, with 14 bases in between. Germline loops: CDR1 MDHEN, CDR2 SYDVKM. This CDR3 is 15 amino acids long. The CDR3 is CASSPIGGSNQPQHF. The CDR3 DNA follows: TGTGCCAGCAGTCCAATCGGTGGTTCCAATCAGCCCCAGCATTTT.

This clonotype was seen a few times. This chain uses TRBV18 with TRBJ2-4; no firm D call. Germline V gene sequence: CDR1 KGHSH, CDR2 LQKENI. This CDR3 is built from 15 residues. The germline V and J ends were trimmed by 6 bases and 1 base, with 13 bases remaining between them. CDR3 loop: CASSPSTRAKNIQYF. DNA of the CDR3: TGTGCCAGCTCCCCTTCCACAAGGGCCAAAAACATTCAGTACTTC.

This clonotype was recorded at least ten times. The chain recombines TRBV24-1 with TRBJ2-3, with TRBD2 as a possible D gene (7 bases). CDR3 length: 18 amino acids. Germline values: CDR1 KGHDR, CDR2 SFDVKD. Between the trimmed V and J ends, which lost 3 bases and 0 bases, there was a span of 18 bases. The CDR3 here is CATSDPALAGASTDTQYF. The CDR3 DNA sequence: TGTGCCACCAGTGATCCTGCCCTCGCGGGGGCGAGCACAGATACGCAGTATTTT.

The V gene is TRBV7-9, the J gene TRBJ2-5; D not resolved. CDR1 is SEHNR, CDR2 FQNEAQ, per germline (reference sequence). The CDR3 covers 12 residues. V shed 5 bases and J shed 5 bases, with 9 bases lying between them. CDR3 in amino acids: CASSRRVETQYF. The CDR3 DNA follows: TGTGCCAGCAGCCGCCGGGTGGAGACCCAGTACTTC. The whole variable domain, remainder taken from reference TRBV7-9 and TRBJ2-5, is DTGVSQNPRHKITKRGQNVTFRCDPISEHNRLYWYRQTLGQGPEFLTYFQNEAQLEKSRLLSDRFSAERPKGSFSTLEIQRTEQGDSAMYLCASSRRVETQYFGPGTRLLVL.

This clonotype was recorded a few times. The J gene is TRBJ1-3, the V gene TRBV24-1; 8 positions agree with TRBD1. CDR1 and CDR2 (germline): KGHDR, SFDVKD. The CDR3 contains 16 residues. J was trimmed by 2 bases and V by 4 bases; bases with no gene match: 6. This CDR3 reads CATSESGGFPGNTIYF. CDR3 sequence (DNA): TGTGCCACCAGTGAATCAGGGGGCTTCCCTGGAAACACCATATATTTT.

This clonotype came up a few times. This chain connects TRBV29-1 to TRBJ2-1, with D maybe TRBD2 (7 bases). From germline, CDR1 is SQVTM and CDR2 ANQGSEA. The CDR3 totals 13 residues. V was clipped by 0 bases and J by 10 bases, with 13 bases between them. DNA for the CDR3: TGCAGCGTTGAAGAATTCGGGGGGCGGGAGCAGTTCTTC. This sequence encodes CSVEEFGGREQFF.

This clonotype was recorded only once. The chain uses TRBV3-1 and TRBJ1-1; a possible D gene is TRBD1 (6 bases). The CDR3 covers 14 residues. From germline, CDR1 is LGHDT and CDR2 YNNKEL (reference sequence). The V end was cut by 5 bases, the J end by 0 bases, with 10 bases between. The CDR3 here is CASSETGMNTEAFF. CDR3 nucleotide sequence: TGTGCCAGCAGCGAGACAGGTATGAACACTGAAGCTTTCTTT.

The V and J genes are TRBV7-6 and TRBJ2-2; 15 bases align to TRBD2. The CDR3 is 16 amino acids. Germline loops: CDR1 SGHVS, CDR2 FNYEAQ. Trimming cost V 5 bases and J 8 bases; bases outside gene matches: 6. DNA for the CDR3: TGTGCCAGCAGCCCCGGACTAGCGGGAGGGACTGGGGAGCTGTTTTTT. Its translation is CASSPGLAGGTGELFF.

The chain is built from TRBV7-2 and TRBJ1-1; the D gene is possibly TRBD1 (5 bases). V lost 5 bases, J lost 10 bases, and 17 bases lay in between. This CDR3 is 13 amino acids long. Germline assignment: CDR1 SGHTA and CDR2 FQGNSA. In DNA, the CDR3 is TGTGCCAGCAGCCCGTATATCACGGGGACAGCTTTCTTT. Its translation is CASSPYITGTAFF.

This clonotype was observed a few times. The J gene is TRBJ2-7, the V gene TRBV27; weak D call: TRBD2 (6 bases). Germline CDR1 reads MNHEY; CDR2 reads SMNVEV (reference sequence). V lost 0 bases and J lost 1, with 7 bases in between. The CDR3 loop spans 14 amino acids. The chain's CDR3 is CASSLSGLSYEQYF. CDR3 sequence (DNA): TGTGCCAGCAGTTTATCGGGACTTTCCTACGAGCAGTACTTC.

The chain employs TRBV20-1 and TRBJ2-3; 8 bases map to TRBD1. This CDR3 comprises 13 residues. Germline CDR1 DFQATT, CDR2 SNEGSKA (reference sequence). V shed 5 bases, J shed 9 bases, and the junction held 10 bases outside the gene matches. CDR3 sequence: CSADRQGRGTQYF. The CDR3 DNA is TGCAGTGCTGACCGACAGGGGAGAGGCACGCAGTATTTT.